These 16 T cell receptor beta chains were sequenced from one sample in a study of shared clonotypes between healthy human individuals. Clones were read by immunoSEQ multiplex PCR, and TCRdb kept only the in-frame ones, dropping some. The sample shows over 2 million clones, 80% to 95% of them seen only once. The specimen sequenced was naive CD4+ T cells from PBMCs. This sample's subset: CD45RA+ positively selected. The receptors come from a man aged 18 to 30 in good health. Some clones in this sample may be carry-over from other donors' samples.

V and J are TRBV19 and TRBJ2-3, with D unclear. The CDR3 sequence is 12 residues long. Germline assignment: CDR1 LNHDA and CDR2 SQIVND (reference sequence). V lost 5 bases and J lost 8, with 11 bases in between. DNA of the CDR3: TGTGCCAGTAGTGTGCCGTCGGGTACGCAGTATTTT. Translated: CASSVPSGTQYF.

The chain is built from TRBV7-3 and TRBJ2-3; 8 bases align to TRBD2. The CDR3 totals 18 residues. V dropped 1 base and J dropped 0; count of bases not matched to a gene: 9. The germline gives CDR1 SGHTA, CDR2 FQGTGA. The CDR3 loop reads CASSLILNSGTSTDTQYF. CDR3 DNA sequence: TGTGCCAGCAGCTTAATCCTCAATAGCGGGACCAGCACAGATACGCAGTATTTT.

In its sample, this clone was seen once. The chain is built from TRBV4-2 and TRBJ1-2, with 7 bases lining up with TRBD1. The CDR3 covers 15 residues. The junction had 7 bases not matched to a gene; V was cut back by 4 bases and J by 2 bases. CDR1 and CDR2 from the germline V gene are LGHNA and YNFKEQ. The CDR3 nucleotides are TGTGCCAGCAGCCTTGATGACAGGGCCAACTATGGCTACACCTTC. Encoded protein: CASSLDDRANYGYTF.

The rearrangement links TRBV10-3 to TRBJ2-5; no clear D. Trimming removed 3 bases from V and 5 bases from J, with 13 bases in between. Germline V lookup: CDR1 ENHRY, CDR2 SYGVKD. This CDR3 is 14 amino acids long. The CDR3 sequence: CAISERRLGETQYF. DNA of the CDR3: TGTGCCATCAGTGAACGAAGGTTGGGCGAGACCCAGTACTTC.

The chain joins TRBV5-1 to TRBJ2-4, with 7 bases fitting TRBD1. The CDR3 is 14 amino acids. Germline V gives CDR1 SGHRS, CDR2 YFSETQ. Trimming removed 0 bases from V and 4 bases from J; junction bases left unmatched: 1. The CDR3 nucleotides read TGCGCCAGCAGCTTGGAGACAGGGAAAAACATTCAGTACTTC. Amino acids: CASSLETGKNIQYF.

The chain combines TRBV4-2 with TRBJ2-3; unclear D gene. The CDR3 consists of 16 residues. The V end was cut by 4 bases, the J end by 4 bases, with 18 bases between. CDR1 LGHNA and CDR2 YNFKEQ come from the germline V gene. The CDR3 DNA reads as TGTGCCAGCAGCCCCGTCGCGGACCTTCGGGCAGATACGCAGTATTTT. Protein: CASSPVADLRADTQYF.

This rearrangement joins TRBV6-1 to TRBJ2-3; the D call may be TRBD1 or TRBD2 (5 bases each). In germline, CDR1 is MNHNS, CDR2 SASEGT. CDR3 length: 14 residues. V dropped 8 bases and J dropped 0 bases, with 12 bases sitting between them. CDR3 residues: CASLGEYSTDTQYF. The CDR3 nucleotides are TGTGCCAGCCTAGGGGAGTACAGCACAGATACGCAGTATTTT.

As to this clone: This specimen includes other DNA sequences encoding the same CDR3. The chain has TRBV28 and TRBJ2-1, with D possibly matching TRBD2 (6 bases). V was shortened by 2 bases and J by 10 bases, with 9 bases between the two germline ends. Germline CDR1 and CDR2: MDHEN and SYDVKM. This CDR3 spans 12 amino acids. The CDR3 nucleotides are TGTGCCAGCAGTTTAACCGCGGGGGAGCAGTTCTTC. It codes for CASSLTAGEQFF.

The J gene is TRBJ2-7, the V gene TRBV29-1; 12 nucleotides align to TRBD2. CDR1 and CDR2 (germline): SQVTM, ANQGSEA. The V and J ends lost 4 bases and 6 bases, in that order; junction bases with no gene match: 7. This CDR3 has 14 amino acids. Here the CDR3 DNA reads TGCAGCGTTGGCGCTAGCGGGAGGGCCGCCGAGCAGTACTTC. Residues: CSVGASGRAAEQYF.

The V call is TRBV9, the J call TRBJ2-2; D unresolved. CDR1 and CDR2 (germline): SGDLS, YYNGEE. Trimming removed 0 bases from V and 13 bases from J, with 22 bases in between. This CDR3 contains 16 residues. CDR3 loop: CASSVDGFDLDGGLFF. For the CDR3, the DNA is TGTGCCAGCAGCGTAGATGGGTTTGACCTCGACGGCGGGCTGTTTTTT.

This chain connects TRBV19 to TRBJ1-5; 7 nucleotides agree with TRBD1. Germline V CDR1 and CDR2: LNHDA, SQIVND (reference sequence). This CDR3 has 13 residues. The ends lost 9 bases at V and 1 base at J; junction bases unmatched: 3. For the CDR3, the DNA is TGTGCCAGCGCGGGACAGAGCAATCAGCCCCAGCATTTT. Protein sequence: CASAGQSNQPQHF.

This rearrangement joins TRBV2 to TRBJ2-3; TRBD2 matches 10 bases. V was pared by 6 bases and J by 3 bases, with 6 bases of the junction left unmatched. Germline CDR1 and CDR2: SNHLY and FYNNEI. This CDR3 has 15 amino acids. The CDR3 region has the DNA TGTGCCAGCAGATTTGGACTAGCGGAGACAGATACGCAGTATTTT. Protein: CASRFGLAETDTQYF.

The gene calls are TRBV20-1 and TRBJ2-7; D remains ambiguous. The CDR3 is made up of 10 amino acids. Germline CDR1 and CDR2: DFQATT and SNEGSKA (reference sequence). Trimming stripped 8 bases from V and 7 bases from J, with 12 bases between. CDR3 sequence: CSSLSEEQYF. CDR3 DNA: TGCAGTTCTCTGTCGGAAGAGCAGTACTTC.

The CDR3 reads CASSLRGTSVEGYTF. The CDR3, as DNA: TGTGCCAGCAGCTTAAGGGGGACGAGCGTTGAGGGCTACACCTTC. The V gene is TRBV7-2, the J gene TRBJ1-2; tentatively, D is TRBD1 (6 bases). CDR3 size: 15 residues. Germline V gene sequence: CDR1 SGHTA, CDR2 FQGNSA. The V end lost 2 bases, the J end lost 8 bases, and 18 bases lay between the germline ends.

This chain's CDR3 is CASSQGRTGRVMNTEAFF. CDR3 DNA sequence: TGCGCCAGCAGCCAAGGCCGGACAGGGCGGGTGATGAACACTGAAGCTTTCTTT. The chain is built from TRBV4-3 and TRBJ1-1, with 8 bases that match TRBD1. Germline trimming cut 1 base from V and 0 bases from J; bases unmatched to any gene: 10. The CDR3 contains 18 residues. The germline CDR1 and CDR2 sequences are LGHNA and YSLEER.

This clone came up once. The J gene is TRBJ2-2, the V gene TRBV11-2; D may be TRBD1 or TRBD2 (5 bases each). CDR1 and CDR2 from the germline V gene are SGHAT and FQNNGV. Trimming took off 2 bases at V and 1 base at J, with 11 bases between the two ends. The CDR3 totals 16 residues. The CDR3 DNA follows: TGTGCCAGCAGCTTATCAGGGAGCAGGAACACCGGGGAGCTGTTTTTT. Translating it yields CASSLSGSRNTGELFF.